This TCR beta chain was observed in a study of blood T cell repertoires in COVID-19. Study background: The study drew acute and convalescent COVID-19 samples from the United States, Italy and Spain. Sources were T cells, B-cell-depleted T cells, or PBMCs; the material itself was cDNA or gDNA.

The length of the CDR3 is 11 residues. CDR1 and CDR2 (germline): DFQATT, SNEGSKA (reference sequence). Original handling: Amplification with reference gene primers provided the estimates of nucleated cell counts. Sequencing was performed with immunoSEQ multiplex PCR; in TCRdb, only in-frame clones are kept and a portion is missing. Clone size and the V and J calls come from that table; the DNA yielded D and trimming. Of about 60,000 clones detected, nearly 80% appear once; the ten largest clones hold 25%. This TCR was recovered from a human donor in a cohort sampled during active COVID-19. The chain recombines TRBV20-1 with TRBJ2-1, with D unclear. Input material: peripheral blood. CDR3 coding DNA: TGCAGCACGAGATCCTACAATGAGCAGTTCTTC. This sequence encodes CSTRSYNEQFF.